A single sample gave rise to the 2 T cell receptor beta chains below, sequenced in a study of T cell repertoires in cytomegalovirus infection. TCRdb re-analysed the reads in MiXCR, keeping a single row per CDR3 protein. The sample records 290,000 or so distinct CDR3 sequences, roughly 9.3% being singletons. Sequencing was performed on PBMCs. The source is a human donor in good health (CMV status not recorded). Some clones in this sample may be carry-over from other donors' samples.

The chain couples TRBV28 to TRBJ1-2; no clear D gene. V shed 5 bases and J shed 6 bases, with 19 bases lying between them. Germline loops: CDR1 MDHEN, CDR2 SYDVKM. The CDR3 length is 15 residues. CDR3 residues: CASSPLLTVKHGYTF. The DNA of the CDR3 is TGTGCCAGCAGTCCGCTATTGACCGTTAAGCATGGCTACACCTTC.

This clonotype has ten or more counts. The chain is built from TRBV7-9 and TRBJ2-7; maybe TRBD2 (5 bases). In germline, CDR1 is SEHNR, CDR2 FQNEAQ (reference sequence). V lost 5 bases, J lost 6 bases, and 14 bases lay in between. The CDR3 totals 13 residues. This CDR3 is CASSRDRAGEQYV. As DNA, the CDR3 is TGTGCCAGCAGCCGAGATCGGGCGGGCGAGCAGTACGTC.